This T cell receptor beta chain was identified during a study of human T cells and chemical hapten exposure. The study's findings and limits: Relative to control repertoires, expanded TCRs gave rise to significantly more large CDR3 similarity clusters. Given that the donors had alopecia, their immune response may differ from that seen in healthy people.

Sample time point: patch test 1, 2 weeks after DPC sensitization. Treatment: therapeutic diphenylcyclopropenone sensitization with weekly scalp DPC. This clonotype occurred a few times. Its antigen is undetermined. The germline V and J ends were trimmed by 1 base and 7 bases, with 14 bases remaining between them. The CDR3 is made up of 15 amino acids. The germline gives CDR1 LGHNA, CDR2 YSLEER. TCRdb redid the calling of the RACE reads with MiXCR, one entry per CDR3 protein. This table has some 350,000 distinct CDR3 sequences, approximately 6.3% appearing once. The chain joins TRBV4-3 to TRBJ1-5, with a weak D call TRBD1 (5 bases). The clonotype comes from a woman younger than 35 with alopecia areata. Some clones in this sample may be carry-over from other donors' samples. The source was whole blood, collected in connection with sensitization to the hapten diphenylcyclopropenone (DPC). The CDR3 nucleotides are TGCGCCAGCAGCCAAGGCCCCCCAGGGCGACAGCCCCAGCATTTT. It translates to CASSQGPPGRQPQHF.